The 3 T cell receptor beta chains presented below share a single source sample, sequenced in a study of Graves' ophthalmopathy and Graves' hyperthyroidism. Amplification targeted the TCR beta CDR3 regions, with RNA transcripts as the source material. In the first round, RT-PCR was carried out with HTBI primers, and a multiplex PCR formed the second round. Via MiXCR, TCRdb re-called the multiplex PCR reads, giving one row per CDR3 protein. The table lists fewer than 400,000 distinct CDR3 sequences, approximately 20% of them singletons, with 1.5% to 2% in the top ten. Sequenced material: peripheral blood. The receptors were gathered from a young woman with Graves' ophthalmopathy.

Ten or more counts support this clonotype. The CDR3 spells CASSLSTSGNIQYF. As DNA, the CDR3 is TGTGCCAGCAGCTTATCCACTAGCGGAAACATTCAGTACTTC. The V and J genes are TRBV7-2 and TRBJ2-4, with 8 bases aligning to TRBD2. Germline V gene sequence: CDR1 SGHTA, CDR2 FQGNSA. This CDR3 is built from 14 residues. Germline trimming cut 2 bases from V and 6 bases from J; bases unmatched to any gene: 3.

This clonotype was recorded at least ten times. This CDR3 reads CASSHPAREQYF. The CDR3 DNA is TGTGCCAGCAGTCACCCAGCTCGCGAGCAGTACTTC. The rearrangement links TRBV28 to TRBJ2-7; D remains unclear. Trimming stripped 5 bases from V and 6 bases from J, with 11 bases between. The CDR3 covers 12 residues. Germline V gene lookup returns CDR1 MDHEN and CDR2 SYDVKM.

This clonotype was detected many times. V and J are TRBV20-1 and TRBJ2-1, with D unresolved. Trimming took off 0 bases at V and 6 bases at J, with 3 bases between the two ends. Germline V gene data show CDR1 as DFQATT and CDR2 as SNEGSKA (reference sequence). CDR3 length: 11 amino acids. CDR3 residues: CSARDFNEQFF. As DNA, the CDR3 is TGCAGTGCTAGAGATTTCAATGAGCAGTTCTTC.